The clone carrying this T cell receptor beta chain was seen only a few times. As yet, its antigen is unknown. It differs at one base from a far larger clone, so likely a read error. The sample holds other DNA sequences that translate to the same CDR3. Terminally differentiated effector memory CD45RA+ cells were excluded from the naive CD8 cells, which were CD45RO-negative and positively selected for CCR7. CDR3 length equals 11 residues. Germline V gives CDR1 MDHEN, CDR2 SYDVKM. Between the trimmed V and J ends, which lost 3 bases and 8 bases, there was a span of 5 bases. This entry is derived from a study of shared clonotypes between healthy human individuals. The test was conducted at deep level. Genomic DNA of every subset was divided equally among multiple immunoSEQ plates. Clones were read by immunoSEQ multiplex PCR, and TCRdb kept only the in-frame ones, dropping some. The data hold about 820,000 clones, with over 90% observed a single time.

Overall study results and limits: At large depth, rarefaction still showed sorted-subset sequencing to be incomplete. Genetic and exposure-history diversity was limited by the small donor number.

V and J are TRBV28 and TRBJ2-1, with D hard to call. Input material: naive CD8+ T cells sorted from blood. This TCR came from a man aged 25 to 45 in good health. CDR3 sequence reads: CASSFFYEQFF. CDR3 nucleotide sequence: TGTGCCAGCAGTTTTTTCTATGAGCAGTTCTTC.